This passage covers 7 T cell receptor beta chains from one sample sequenced in a study of T cell repertoires in cytomegalovirus infection. TCRdb recomputed calls from the reads with MiXCR, one row per CDR3 protein. Here the sample spans about 920,000 distinct CDR3 sequences, 31% being singletons. Their cognate antigens are unknown. Sequencing was performed on cultured CD8+ T cells from PBMCs, taken from culture after CMV antigen stimulation. The receptors come from a human donor in good health (CMV status not recorded). Some clones in this sample may be carry-over from other donors' samples.

This clonotype occurred a few times. This chain connects TRBV7-9 to TRBJ2-3; a weak D match, TRBD2 (6 bases). Germline CDR1 SEHNR, CDR2 FQNEAQ (reference sequence). Trimming took off 3 bases at V and 3 bases at J, with 10 bases between the two ends. The CDR3 spans 14 residues. The CDR3 nucleotides are TGTGCCAGCAGCTTGGACTATCTTACAGATACGCAGTATTTT. The encoded protein is CASSLDYLTDTQYF.

The table lists this clonotype with many counts. The rearrangement uses TRBV7-8 and TRBJ2-1; a weak D match, TRBD1 (6 bases). CDR3 length: 17 residues. CDR1 and CDR2 (germline): SGHVS, FQNEAQ. Between the trimmed V and J ends, which lost 5 bases and 0 bases, there was a span of 17 bases. This chain's CDR3 is CASSTGTPHNSYNEQFF. The CDR3, as DNA: TGTGCCAGCAGCACCGGGACACCTCATAACTCCTACAATGAGCAGTTCTTC.

In its sample, this clonotype was seen a few times. This chain uses TRBV27 with TRBJ1-1; no firm D call. The V gene lost 8 bases and the J gene lost 3 bases, with 13 bases spanning the gap. From germline, CDR1 is MNHEY and CDR2 SMNVEV (reference sequence). The CDR3 is made up of 13 amino acids. The CDR3 loop is CASRPFGDTEAFF. CDR3 bases: TGTGCCAGCCGTCCCTTCGGGGACACTGAAGCTTTCTTT.

On this clonotype itself: A far more abundant clone sits one base away, making this likely a read error. V usage is TRBV12-3 or TRBV12-4 and J usage is TRBJ2-1; D ambiguous. V gave up 3 bases and J gave up 2 bases, with 11 bases separating them. CDR3 length: 15 amino acids. The CDR3 is CASSLTVGPYNEQFF. The CDR3 nucleotides are TGTGCCAGCAGTTTGACGGTTGGACCCTACAATGAGCAGTTCTTC.

In this sample, this clonotype turned up many times. In nucleotides, the CDR3 is TGTGCCAGCAATAACCCCACAGCTCAAGAGACCCAGTACTTC. The encoded protein is CASNNPTAQETQYF. The chain couples TRBV28 to TRBJ2-5; D not resolved. This CDR3 has 14 residues. The germline V and J ends were trimmed by 7 bases and 2 bases, with 14 bases remaining between them. Germline CDR1 MDHEN, CDR2 SYDVKM.

This clonotype occurred a few times. V is TRBV7-8 and J is TRBJ2-5; a weak D match, TRBD1 (6 bases). This CDR3 has 16 amino acids. CDR1 and CDR2 (germline): SGHVS, FQNEAQ. The V gene lost 7 bases and the J gene lost 2 bases, with 20 bases spanning the gap. The CDR3 reads CASTVPPTGYQETQYF. CDR3 DNA sequence: TGTGCCAGCACCGTCCCCCCGACAGGTTATCAAGAGACCCAGTACTTC.

CDR3 residues: CASRPPGQGNSGNTIYF. CDR3 nucleotides: TGTGCCAGCAGACCACCGGGACAGGGAAACTCTGGAAACACCATATATTTT. The chain joins TRBV6-6 to TRBJ1-3; 9 bases agree with TRBD1. Per germline, CDR1 MNHNY and CDR2 SVGAGI (reference sequence). Losses at the gene ends were 6 bases for V and 0 bases for J; bases not matched to a gene: 9. CDR3 length equals 17 residues.